The 6 T cell receptor beta chains presented below share a single source sample, sequenced in a study of T cell repertoires in cytomegalovirus infection. In TCRdb, the reads were re-called with MiXCR into one record per CDR3 protein. This table holds around 550,000 distinct CDR3 sequences, 26% found once. Sequencing was done on a sample of PBMCs. These receptor sequences come from a human donor in good health (CMV status not recorded). Some clones in this sample may be carry-over from other donors' samples.

This clonotype showed up many times. J is TRBJ2-3 and V is TRBV7-2; TRBD2 matches at 8 bases. CDR3 size: 18 residues. Trimming at V came to 2 bases and at J to 4 bases, leaving 14 bases not matched to a gene. Germline-derived CDR1 and CDR2 are SGHTA and FQGNSA. The CDR3 loop is CASSLRGVTSAAADTQYF. CDR3 bases: TGTGCCAGCAGCTTAAGGGGGGTGACTAGCGCGGCCGCAGATACGCAGTATTTT.

This clonotype appeared a few times. The V and J genes are TRBV6-1 and TRBJ1-4, with D perhaps TRBD1 (5 bases). Germline lookup yields CDR1 MNHNS and CDR2 SASEGT. With 5 bases removed from V and 4 bases from J, the gap between germline ends came to 14 bases. The CDR3 length is 15 residues. CDR3 sequence reads: CASSYRDADNEKLFF. CDR3 sequence (DNA): TGTGCCAGCAGTTACCGGGACGCGGATAATGAAAAACTGTTTTTT.

The rearrangement uses TRBV29-1 and TRBJ2-1; D is possibly TRBD2 (5 bases). This CDR3 has 17 amino acids. Germline assignment: CDR1 SQVTM and CDR2 ANQGSEA. The ends were cut back, 1 base at V and 4 bases at J, with 20 bases in the middle. The CDR3 DNA reads TGCAGCGTTGAAGTCGGGGATCTTCGGCGGTCTTACAATGAGCAGTTCTTC. This translates into CSVEVGDLRRSYNEQFF.

The rearrangement uses TRBV7-9 and TRBJ1-4, with unresolved D. Germline assignment: CDR1 SEHNR and CDR2 FQNEAQ (reference sequence). V was trimmed by 10 bases and J by 5 bases, leaving 11 bases between them. CDR3 size: 12 residues. CDR3 DNA: TGTGCCATCCCGGCCTGGAATGAAAAACTGTTTTTT. Protein sequence: CAIPAWNEKLFF.

This clonotype was counted a few times. The CDR3 nucleotides are TGTGCCAGCAGCGTTCAGAAAAACACTGAAGCTTTCTTT. Translated: CASSVQKNTEAFF. The J gene is TRBJ1-1, the V gene TRBV9; no reliable D call. Germline CDR1 is SGDLS and CDR2 is YYNGEE. Trimming removed 2 bases from V and 2 bases from J, with 7 bases in between. The CDR3 runs to 13 residues. Based on the CDR3 plus reference TRBV9 and TRBJ1-1, the full variable domain is DSGVTQTPKHLITATGQRVTLRCSPRSGDLSVYWYQQSLDQGLQFLIQYYNGEERAKGNILERFSAQQFPDLHSELNLSSLELGDSALYFCASSVQKNTEAFFGQGTRLTVV.

This chain joins TRBV20-1 and TRBJ1-3; D is undetermined. CDR3 length: 14 amino acids. The germline V and J ends were trimmed by 4 bases and 0 bases, with 10 bases remaining between them. Germline V CDR1 and CDR2: DFQATT, SNEGSKA (reference sequence). The CDR3 reads CSAKQPRSGNTIYF. CDR3 DNA: TGCAGTGCTAAGCAGCCCCGCTCTGGAAACACCATATATTTT.